This T cell receptor (beta chain) was found in a study of human versus mouse CDR3 diversity and MHC coevolution (dated by TCRdb to about 2017). Describing the broader study: According to reports, the immunoSEQ assay detects one in 200,000 T cells and minimizes multiplex PCR amplification bias. Repertoires of human naive CD4 T cells were used as a reference for TCR selection on multiple MHC II alleles and were compared against human-TCR-locus transgenic mice carrying single MHC II. Valid reads per sample ranged from roughly 0.6 x 10^7 to 1.7 x 10^7 across mouse and human samples. Three healthy volunteer blood donors were included in the human cohort, with one aged 30 to 40, one aged 40 to 49 and one aged 60 to 69 at collection.

Genomic DNA was extracted from the sorted cells using the QIAGEN blood and tissue kit and was quantified on a NanoDrop 1000. Using multiplex PCR of genomic DNA, the immunoSEQ platform deep sequenced and quantified the TCR alpha and beta chains. For the original study's pipeline: TCR sequences were annotated using IMGT gene and region definitions. Out-of-frame rearrangements served as a stand-in for the preselection repertoire and were compared with in-frame clonotypes. The iCHAO1 estimator supplied with the immunoSEQ platform was used to estimate repertoire size. A Gini index based on the Lorenz curve was applied to in-frame amino acid clonotypes to measure clonal inequality. The intersect function of the R package tcR was used to count shared clonotypes, and the Jaccard index was used to score similarity. V, J and V-J usage frequencies went into a principal component analysis run with the R prcomp function, with no normalization applied. TCRdb re-hosts the immuneACCESS table, in-frame sequences only. Its copies lack some clones; in the studies checked, an unresolved V gene accounts for under half of them, and the cause for the rest is not known. V and J calls and clone size are copied from that table; D and trimming were computed from the DNA. Across this sample there are tens of thousands of clones, with approximately 94% seen only once. Jointly, the top ten make up around 18% of the sample.

As to this clone: Its antigen remains undetermined. The sample holds no much larger clone one base away, and base qualities are not on file.

The research as a whole found: Among all compared groups, two of the three human donors had the lowest clonal inequality scores. Repertoire diversity was not considered directly comparable between humans and mice because human T cells were selected on six MHC II alleles. iCHAO1 estimates gave humans the largest TCR beta repertoire, 1.5 million to 2 million clonotypes, attributed likely to selection by multiple MHC II molecules. On average, humans had more CDR3 deletions and insertions than mice did, pointing to greater exonuclease and TdT activity.

Naive CD4 T cells, defined as CD45RO-negative and CD62L-positive, were isolated from PBMCs by fluorescence-activated cell sorting. Roughly 50 ml of fresh peripheral blood was collected from each donor, and PBMCs were isolated by Ficoll density centrifugation. All samples were sorted on a FACSAria III instrument and reached purity above 85%. The CDR3 spans 16 residues, from the cysteine through the phenylalanine. The CDR3 DNA has 48 bases and is translated from base 1. CDR1 is given as SGDLS and CDR2 as YYNGEE, both from the germline V gene. Clipping removes 0 bases from V and 9 bases from J, with 10 as the unmatched junction base count.

The source of this sequence is a person in their sixties in good health. The sequence is built from TRBV9 and TRBJ2-1, and TRBD2 matches 9 of the central bases. The sample taken for sequencing was naive CD4+ T cells from blood. The sample's cell subset or site, from its label and the paper: CD45RO-negative CD62L-positive naive CD4 T cells. The CDR3 region reads CASSVGGTAGGGEQFF. DNA sequence: TGTGCCAGCAGCGTAGGGGGGACAGCGGGAGGTGGTGAGCAGTTCTTC.